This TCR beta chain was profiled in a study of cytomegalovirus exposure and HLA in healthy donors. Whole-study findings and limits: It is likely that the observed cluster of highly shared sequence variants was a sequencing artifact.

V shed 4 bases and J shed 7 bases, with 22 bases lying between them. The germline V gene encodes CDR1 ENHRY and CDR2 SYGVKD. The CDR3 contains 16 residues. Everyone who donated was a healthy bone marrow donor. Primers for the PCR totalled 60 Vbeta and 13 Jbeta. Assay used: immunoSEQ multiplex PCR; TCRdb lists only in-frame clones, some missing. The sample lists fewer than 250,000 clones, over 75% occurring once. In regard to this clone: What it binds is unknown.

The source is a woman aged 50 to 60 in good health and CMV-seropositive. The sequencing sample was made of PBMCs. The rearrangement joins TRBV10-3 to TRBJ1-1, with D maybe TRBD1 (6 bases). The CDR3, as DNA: TGTGCCATCAGTGGAGTGTGGGGGGGCGGTGATGTTGAAGCTTTCTTT. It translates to CAISGVWGGGDVEAFF.